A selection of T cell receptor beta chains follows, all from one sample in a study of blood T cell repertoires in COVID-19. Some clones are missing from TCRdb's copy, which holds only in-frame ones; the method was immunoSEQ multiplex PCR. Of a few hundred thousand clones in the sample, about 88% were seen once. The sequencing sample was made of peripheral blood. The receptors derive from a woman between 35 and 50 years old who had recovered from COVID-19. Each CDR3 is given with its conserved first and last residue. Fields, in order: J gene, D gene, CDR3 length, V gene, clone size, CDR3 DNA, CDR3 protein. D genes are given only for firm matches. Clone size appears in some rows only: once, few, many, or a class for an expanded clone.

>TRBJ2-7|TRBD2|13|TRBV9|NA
TGTGCCAGCAGCCCAAGCGGGGAGGACGAGCAGTACTTC
CASSPSGEDEQYF
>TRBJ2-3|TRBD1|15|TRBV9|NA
TGTGCCAGCAGCGTAGTGGGACAGGGGTTCTATACGCAGTATTTT
CASSVVGQGFYTQYF
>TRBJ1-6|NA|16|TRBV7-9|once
TGTGCCAGCAGCACCCACCCCGGCGGAAATAATTCACCCCTCCACTTT
CASSTHPGGNNSPLHF
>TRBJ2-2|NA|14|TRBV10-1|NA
TGCGCCAGCAGTGTAAATATTAACACCGGGGAGCTGTTTTTT
CASSVNINTGELFF
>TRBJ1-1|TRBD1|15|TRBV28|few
TGTGCCAGCAGTCGATGGGACAGGGCGAACACTGAAGCTTTCTTT
CASSRWDRANTEAFF
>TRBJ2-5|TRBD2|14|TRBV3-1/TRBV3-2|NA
TGTGCCAGCACTGCCACGGGACTAATAGAGACCCAGTACTTC
CASTATGLIETQYF
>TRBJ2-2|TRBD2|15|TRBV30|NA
TGTGCCTGGAGCCGCGGGACTAAGCTGTCCGGGGAGCTGTTTTTT
CAWSRGTKLSGELFF
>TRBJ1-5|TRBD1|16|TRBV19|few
TGTGCCAGTAGTATTTTAGACAGGGGAAGCAATCAGCCCCAGCATTTT
CASSILDRGSNQPQHF
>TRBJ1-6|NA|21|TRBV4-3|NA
TGCGCCAGCAGCCCCCGATTCAGGACAGAGATATCCAGCTCCTATAATTCACCCCTCCACTTT
CASSPRFRTEISSSYNSPLHF
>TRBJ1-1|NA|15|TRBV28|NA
TGTGCCAGCAGTTTAGAGGCCACCCCATGGGCTGAAGCTTTCTTT
CASSLEATPWAEAFF
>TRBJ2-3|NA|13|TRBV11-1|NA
TGTGCCAGCAGCGAGGGTCCAGTCAATACGCAGTATTTT
CASSEGPVNTQYF
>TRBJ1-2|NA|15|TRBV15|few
TGTGCCACCAGCAGAGATCGAGAGGGGGTGAATGGCTACACCTTC
CATSRDREGVNGYTF
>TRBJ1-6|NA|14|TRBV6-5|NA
TGTGCCAGCAGTTTTCAACATCTTAATTCACCCCTCCACTTT
CASSFQHLNSPLHF
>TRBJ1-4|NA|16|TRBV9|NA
TGTGCCAGCAGCGTAGGTGACTTACCAACTAATGAAAAACTGTTTTTT
CASSVGDLPTNEKLFF
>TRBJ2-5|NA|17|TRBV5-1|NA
TGCGCCAGCAGCTTGTCCCAGAATTTCGGAGTCCAAGAGACCCAGTACTTC
CASSLSQNFGVQETQYF
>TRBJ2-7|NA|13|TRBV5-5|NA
TGTGCCAGCAGCCCCGGGTCCTCCTACGAGCAGTACTTC
CASSPGSSYEQYF
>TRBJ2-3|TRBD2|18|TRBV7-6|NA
TGTGCCAGCAGCTTCACAGCCGCTAGCGGGAGGGCCACAGATACGCAGTATTTT
CASSFTAASGRATDTQYF
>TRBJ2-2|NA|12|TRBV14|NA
TGTGCCAGCAGCCAAGGGCCCGGGGAGCTGTTTTTT
CASSQGPGELFF
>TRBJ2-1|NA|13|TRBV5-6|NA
TGTGCCAGCAGCTTGGTAGGAGTCAATGAGCAGTTCTTC
CASSLVGVNEQFF
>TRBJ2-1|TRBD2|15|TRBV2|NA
TGTGCCAGCAGAGGGACTAGCGGGAGAGGCTATGAGCAGTTCTTC
CASRGTSGRGYEQFF
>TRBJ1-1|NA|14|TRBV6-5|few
TGTGCCAGCAGACCCTCAGGGGCGAACACTGAAGCTTTCTTT
CASRPSGANTEAFF
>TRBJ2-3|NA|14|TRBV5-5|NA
TGTGCCAGCAGCTTGGGGGGGCCTACAGATACGCAGTATTTT
CASSLGGPTDTQYF
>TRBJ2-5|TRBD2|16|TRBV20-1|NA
TGCAGTGCTAGTGGGGGCCCGGCTAGCGGGGAGGAGACCCAGTACTTC
CSASGGPASGEETQYF
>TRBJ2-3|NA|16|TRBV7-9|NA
TGTGCCAGCAGCTTGATGAACCTGCGGGGTACAGATACGCAGTATTTT
CASSLMNLRGTDTQYF
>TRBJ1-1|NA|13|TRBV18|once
TGTGCCAGCTCACACAGGGTGAACACTGAAGCTTTCTTT
CASSHRVNTEAFF
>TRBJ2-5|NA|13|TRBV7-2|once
TGTGCCAGCAGTCTGCGTGAACAAGAGACCCAGTACTTC
CASSLREQETQYF
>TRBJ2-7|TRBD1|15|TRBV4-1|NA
TGCGCCAGCAGCCGAGGGACAGGGGAACTGGATGAGCAGTACTTC
CASSRGTGELDEQYF
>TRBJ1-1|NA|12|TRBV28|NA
TGTGCCAGCAGGATTTTACAGGGCCGGGCTTTCTTT
CASRILQGRAFF
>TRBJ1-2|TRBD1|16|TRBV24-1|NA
TGTGCCACCAGTGACAACGACAGGGACGGGGACTATGGCTACACCTTC
CATSDNDRDGDYGYTF
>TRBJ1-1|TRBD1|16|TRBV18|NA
TGTGCCAGCTCACTCGTCGGGACAGTGTATCCCGTAGAGGCTTTCTTT
CASSLVGTVYPVEAFF
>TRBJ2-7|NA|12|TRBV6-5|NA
TGTGCCAGCCGGGGTTTGGCCTACGAGCAGTACTTC
CASRGLAYEQYF
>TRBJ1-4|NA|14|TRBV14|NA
TGTGCCAGCAGCCAAGGGACAGCTAATGAAAAACTGTTTTTT
CASSQGTANEKLFF
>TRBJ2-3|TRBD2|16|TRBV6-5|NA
TGTGCCAGCAGTTACGGAGCTAGCGGGAGGTCCGATACGCAGTATTTT
CASSYGASGRSDTQYF
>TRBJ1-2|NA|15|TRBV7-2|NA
TGTGCCAGCAGCTTAGGGGCTTACGAAGGGGGTGGCTACACCTTC
CASSLGAYEGGGYTF
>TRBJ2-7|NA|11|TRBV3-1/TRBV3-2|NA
TGTGCCAGCAGCCCCAGGTACGAGCAGTACTTC
CASSPRYEQYF
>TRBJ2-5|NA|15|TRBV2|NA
TGTGCCAGCAGTGACTCCTCTCAGGGGCGAGAGACCCAGTACTTC
CASSDSSQGRETQYF
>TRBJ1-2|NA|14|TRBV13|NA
TGTGCCAGCAGCCCCCGCGGGGCCAGTTATGGCTACACCTTC
CASSPRGASYGYTF
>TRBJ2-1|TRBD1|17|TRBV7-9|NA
TGTGCCAGCAGCCCAAATTGGTTGGAACAGGGGTGGAATGAGCAGTTCTTC
CASSPNWLEQGWNEQFF
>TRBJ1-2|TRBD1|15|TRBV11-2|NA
TGTGCCAGCAGCCCAAGGACAGGGCGCAACTATGGCTACACCTTC
CASSPRTGRNYGYTF
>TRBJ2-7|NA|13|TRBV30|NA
TGTGCCTGGAGTGTGGCAGGGGATGGGCAGCCGTACTTC
CAWSVAGDGQPYF
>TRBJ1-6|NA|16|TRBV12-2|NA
TGTGCAAGTCGCTTAGACCCTAGCTCCTATAATTCACCCCTCCACTTT
CASRLDPSSYNSPLHF
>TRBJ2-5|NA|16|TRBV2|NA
TGTGCCAGCACGTATCAGAGCACTAGGTCGGTAGAGACCCAGTACTTC
CASTYQSTRSVETQYF
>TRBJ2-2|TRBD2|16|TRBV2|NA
TGTGCCAGCAGTGAAGTGGGACTAGCGTTCACCGGGGAGCTGTTTTTT
CASSEVGLAFTGELFF
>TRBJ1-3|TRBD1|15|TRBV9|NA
TGTGCCAGCAGCCCTCCCGGACAGGGTGGAAACACCATATATTTT
CASSPPGQGGNTIYF
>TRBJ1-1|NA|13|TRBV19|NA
TGTGCCAGTAACCCTACAGCTACGACGGGGGCTTTCTTT
CASNPTATTGAFF
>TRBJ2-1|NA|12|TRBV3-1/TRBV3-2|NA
TGTGCCAGCAGCCAGGGAGACAATGAGCAGTTCTTC
CASSQGDNEQFF
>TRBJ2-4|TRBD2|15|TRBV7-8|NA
TGTGCCAGCAGCTTAGCCCCCAGGGAGGGTGACATTCAGTACTTC
CASSLAPREGDIQYF
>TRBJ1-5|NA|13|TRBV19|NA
TGTGCCGGGGGGGCAGCGAGCAATCAGCCCCAGCATTTT
CAGGAASNQPQHF
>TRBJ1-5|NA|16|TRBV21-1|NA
TGTGCCAGCAGCCACCTTGAAGGCGGTAGCAATCAGCCCCAGCATTTT
CASSHLEGGSNQPQHF
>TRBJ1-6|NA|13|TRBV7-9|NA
TGTGCCAGCAGCTCACCAGGGAATTCACCCCTCCACTTT
CASSSPGNSPLHF